The clone carrying this T cell receptor (beta chain) was seen only a few times. The antigen is not known. CDR3 length: 14 amino acids. Germline CDR1 reads MNHEY; CDR2 reads SVGAGI. Trimming removed 5 bases from V and 6 bases from J; junction bases left unmatched: 4. TCRdb re-called the 5' RACE reads through MiXCR, storing one row per CDR3 protein. This table has 400,000 or so distinct CDR3 sequences, approximately 10% appearing once. These data originate in a study of identical twins. General study results and limits: Part of the zero-insertion signal could reflect confounding by invariant MAIT and iNKT cells.

The chain links TRBV6-5 to TRBJ2-2; TRBD2 aligns across 9 bases. This sequence was found in a woman between 45 and 60 years old in good health. Sequencing input: naive T cells sorted from blood. CDR3 in DNA: TGTGCCAGCAGTCCCGTAGCGGGAGCCGGGGAGCTGTTTTTT. It translates to CASSPVAGAGELFF.